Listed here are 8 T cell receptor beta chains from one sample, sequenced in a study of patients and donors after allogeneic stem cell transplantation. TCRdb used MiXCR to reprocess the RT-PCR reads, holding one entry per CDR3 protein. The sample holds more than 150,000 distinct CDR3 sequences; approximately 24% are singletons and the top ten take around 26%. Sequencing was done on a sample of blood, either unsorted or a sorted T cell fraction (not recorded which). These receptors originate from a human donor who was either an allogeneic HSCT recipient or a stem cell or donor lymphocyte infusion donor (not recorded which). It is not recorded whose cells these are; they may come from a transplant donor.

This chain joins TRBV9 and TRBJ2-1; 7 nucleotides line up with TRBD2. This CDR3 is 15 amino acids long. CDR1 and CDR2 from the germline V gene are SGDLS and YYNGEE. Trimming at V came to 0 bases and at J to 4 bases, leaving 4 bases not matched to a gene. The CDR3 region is CASSVEGGSYNEQFF. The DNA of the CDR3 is TGTGCCAGCAGCGTAGAGGGCGGGAGTTACAATGAGCAGTTCTTC. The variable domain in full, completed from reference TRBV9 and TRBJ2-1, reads DSGVTQTPKHLITATGQRVTLRCSPRSGDLSVYWYQQSLDQGLQFLIQYYNGEERAKGNILERFSAQQFPDLHSELNLSSLELGDSALYFCASSVEGGSYNEQFFGPGTRLTVL.

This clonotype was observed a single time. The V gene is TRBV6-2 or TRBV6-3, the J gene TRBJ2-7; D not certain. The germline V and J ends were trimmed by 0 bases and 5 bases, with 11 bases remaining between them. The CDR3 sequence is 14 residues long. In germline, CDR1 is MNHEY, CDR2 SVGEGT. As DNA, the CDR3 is TGTGCCAGCAGTTACTCGATGGTTTACGACGAGCAGTACTTC. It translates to CASSYSMVYDEQYF.

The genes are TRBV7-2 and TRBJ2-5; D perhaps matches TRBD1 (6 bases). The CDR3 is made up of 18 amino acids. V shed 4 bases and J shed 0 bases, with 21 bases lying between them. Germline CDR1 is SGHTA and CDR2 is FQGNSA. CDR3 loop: CASSYIPHGTKYQETQYF. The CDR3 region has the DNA TGTGCCAGCAGCTACATTCCCCACGGGACAAAGTACCAAGAGACCCAGTACTTC.

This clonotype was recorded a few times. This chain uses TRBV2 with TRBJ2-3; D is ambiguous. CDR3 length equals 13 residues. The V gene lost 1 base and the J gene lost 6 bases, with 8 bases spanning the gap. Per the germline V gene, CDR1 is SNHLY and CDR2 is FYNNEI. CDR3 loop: CASSEDRRDTQYF. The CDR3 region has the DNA TGTGCCAGCAGTGAAGACCGCCGGGATACGCAGTATTTT.

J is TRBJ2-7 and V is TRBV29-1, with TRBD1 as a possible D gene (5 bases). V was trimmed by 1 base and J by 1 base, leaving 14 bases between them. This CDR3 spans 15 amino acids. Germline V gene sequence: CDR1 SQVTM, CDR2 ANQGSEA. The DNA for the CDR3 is TGCAGCGTTGAAGGCCAGGGCAGGACGTCCTACGAGCAGTACTTC. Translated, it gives CSVEGQGRTSYEQYF.

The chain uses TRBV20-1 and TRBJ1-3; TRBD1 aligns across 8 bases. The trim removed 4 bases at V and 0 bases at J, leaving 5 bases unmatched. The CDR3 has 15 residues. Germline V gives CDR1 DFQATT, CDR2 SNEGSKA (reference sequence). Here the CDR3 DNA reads TGCAGTGCTACCCTGGGGACAGGCTCTGGAAACACCATATATTTT. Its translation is CSATLGTGSGNTIYF.

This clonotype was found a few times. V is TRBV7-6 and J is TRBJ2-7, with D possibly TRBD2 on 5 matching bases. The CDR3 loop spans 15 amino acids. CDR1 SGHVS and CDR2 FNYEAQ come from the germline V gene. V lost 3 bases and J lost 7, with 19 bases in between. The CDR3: CASSFLPGSSQEQYF. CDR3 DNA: TGTGCCAGCAGCTTCCTACCGGGGAGTAGTCAGGAGCAGTACTTC.

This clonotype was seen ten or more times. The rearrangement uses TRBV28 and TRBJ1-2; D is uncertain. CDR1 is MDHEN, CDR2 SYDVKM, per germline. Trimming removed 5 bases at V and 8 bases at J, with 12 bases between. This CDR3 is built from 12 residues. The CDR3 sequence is CASSPQSDGYTF. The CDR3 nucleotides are TGTGCCAGCAGTCCCCAGTCCGACGGCTACACCTTC.